The entry that follows covers one T cell receptor (beta chain) sequence. Sorting that relied on CD45RO/CCR7/CD25/CD127/CD95/CD27 yielded CD4+ naive, central memory, regulatory and stem cell-like memory cells. V was shortened by 5 bases and J by 1 base, with 5 bases between the two germline ends. CDR1 SQVTM and CDR2 ANQGSEA come from the germline V gene. The CDR3 length is 11 residues. The data were obtained in a study of beta chain features in type 1 diabetes. Expressed TCRB transcripts were sequenced after all isolated RNA was converted to cDNA. TCRdb's copy holds only in-frame clones and misses some; the assay was immunoSEQ multiplex PCR. The data hold fewer than 250,000 clones, with 55% to 70% observed a single time.

The material sequenced was naive CD4+ T cells from blood. The chain employs TRBV29-1 and TRBJ1-1; D unclear. The TCR was taken from a man younger than 45 in good health. Here the CDR3 reads CSVKRNTEAFF. The DNA for the CDR3 is TGCAGCGTTAAAAGGAACACTGAAGCTTTCTTT.